The present TCR beta chain was sequenced within a study of cytomegalovirus exposure and HLA in healthy donors. The table lists this clone with a count of one. Both 60 Vbeta primers and 13 Jbeta primers went into the PCR. Per the original data handling: Later, 65 million to 85 million unique TCR beta chains were counted in an analysis, and about 10 million of them were shared. Sequenced by immunoSEQ multiplex PCR; TCRdb stores in-frame clones only, minus some. For V, J and clone size, that table is used; D and trimming come from the DNA. The table has about 190,000 clones, 60% to 80% seen once; the top ten hold approximately 2%. The germline V and J ends were trimmed by 1 base and 0 bases, with 19 bases remaining between them. This CDR3 has 19 amino acids. Germline V gives CDR1 GTSNPN, CDR2 SVGIG (reference sequence).

The sequence was collected from a woman aged 30 to 39 in good health and CMV-seropositive. This chain joins TRBV30 and TRBJ1-6; possibly TRBD1 for D (6 bases). Sample: PBMCs. This CDR3 reads CAWSATGGAPSSYNSPLHF. CDR3 bases: TGTGCCTGGAGTGCGACGGGGGGGGCTCCGAGCTCCTATAATTCACCCCTCCACTTT.